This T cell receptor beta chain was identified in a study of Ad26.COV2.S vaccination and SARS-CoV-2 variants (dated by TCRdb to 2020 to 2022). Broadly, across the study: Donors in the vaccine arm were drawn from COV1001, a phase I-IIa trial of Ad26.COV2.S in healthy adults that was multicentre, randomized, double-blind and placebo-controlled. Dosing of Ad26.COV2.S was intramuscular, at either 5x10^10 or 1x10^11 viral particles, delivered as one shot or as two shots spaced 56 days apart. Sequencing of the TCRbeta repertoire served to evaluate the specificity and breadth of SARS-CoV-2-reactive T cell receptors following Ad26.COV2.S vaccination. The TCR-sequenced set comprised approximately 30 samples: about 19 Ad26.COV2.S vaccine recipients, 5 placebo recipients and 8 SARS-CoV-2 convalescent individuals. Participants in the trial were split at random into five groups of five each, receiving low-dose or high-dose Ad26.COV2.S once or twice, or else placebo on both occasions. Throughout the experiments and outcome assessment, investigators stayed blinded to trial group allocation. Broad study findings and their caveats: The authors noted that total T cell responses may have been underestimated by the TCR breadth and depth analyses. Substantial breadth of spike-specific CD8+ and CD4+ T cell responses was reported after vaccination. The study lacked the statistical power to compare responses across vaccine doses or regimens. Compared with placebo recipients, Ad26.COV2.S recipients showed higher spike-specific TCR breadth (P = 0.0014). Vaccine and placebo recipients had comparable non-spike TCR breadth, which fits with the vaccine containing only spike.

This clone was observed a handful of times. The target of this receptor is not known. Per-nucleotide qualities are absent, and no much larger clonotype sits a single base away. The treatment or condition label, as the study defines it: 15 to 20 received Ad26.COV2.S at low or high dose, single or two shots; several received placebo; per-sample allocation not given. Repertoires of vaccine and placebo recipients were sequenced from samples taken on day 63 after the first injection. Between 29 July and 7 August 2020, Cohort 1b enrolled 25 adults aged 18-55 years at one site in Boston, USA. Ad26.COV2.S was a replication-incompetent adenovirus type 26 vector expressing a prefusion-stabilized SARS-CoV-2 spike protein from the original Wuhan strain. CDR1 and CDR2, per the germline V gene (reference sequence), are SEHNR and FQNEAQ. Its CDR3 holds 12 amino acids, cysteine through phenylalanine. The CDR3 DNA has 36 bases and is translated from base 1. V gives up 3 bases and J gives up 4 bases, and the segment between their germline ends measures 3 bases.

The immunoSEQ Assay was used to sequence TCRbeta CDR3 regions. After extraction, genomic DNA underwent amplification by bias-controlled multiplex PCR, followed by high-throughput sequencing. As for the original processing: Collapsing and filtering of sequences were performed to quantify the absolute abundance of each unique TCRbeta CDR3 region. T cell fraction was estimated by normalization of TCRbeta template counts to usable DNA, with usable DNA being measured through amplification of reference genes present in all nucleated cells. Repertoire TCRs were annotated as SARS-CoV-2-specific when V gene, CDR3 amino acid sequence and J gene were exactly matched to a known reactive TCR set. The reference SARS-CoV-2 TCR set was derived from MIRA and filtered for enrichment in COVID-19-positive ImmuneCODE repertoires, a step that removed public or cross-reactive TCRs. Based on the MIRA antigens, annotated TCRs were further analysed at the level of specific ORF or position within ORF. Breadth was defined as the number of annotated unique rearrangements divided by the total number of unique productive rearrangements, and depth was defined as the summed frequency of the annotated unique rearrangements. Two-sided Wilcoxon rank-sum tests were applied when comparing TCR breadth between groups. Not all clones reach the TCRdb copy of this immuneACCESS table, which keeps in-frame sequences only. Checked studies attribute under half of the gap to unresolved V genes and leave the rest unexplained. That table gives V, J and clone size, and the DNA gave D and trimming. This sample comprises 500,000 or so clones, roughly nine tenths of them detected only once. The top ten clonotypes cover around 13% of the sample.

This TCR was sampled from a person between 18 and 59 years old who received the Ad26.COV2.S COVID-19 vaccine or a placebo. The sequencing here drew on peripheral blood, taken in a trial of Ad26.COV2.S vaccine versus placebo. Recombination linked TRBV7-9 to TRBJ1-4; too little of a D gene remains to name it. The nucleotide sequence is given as TGTGCCAGCAGCTTTCATAATGAAAAACTGTTTTTT. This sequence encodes CASSFHNEKLFF.